This T cell receptor beta chain comes out of a study of shared clonotypes between healthy human individuals. CDR3 length equals 16 residues. The V gene's germline CDR1 is LGHNA and CDR2 YSLEER. V gave up 4 bases and J gave up 3 bases, with 19 bases separating them. Concerning this clone: The target antigen is unknown.

Naivety among CD8 cells was defined by CD45RO negativity and positive CCR7 selection, thereby excluding terminally differentiated effector memory CD45RA+ cells. Study results and caveats: In general, naive subsets displayed greater estimated richness than memory subsets did. The sole specimen, blood, was sampled, and tissue repertoires likely differ.

Data came from immunoSEQ multiplex PCR; TCRdb stores just in-frame clones and leaves some out. Among around 1.9 million clones, 85% to 95% were seen once, and the ten largest hold about 1.7%. Sequenced sample: naive CD8+ T cells from PBMCs. The chain couples TRBV4-3 to TRBJ2-7; D is perhaps TRBD1 (5 bases). This receptor was identified in a man aged 18-30 years in good health. Some clones in this sample may be carry-over from other donors' samples. DNA of the CDR3: TGCGCCAGCAGCCCAGAATTGTACGACAGATACTACGAGCAGTACTTC. It translates to CASSPELYDRYYEQYF.